Listed below are T cell receptor beta chains from one sample, sequenced in a study of blood T cell repertoires in COVID-19. Here immunoSEQ multiplex PCR was the method, and the copy in TCRdb shows in-frame clones only, minus some. This sample has 30,000 to 40,000 clones, with over 90% found just once. Material for sequencing was peripheral blood. These receptors were taken from a male donor with active COVID-19. CDR3s include the opening cysteine and the closing phenylalanine or tryptophan. The order of the fields is J gene, clone size, V gene, D gene, CDR3 protein, CDR3 DNA. The D gene is left open where the match is weak. Clone sizes are given selectively: once, few, many, or a class where the clone is expanded.

TRBJ1-5 - TRBV6-2/TRBV6-3 TRBD1 CASSPPRDRVGSNQPQHF TGTGCCAGCAGTCCCCCCCGTGACAGGGTAGGGAGCAATCAGCCCCAGCATTTT
TRBJ2-5 - TRBV2 - CASSGGLGTQYF TGTGCCAGCAGTGGGGGGCTCGGGACCCAGTACTTC
TRBJ2-3 - TRBV7-2 - CASSLQAGSTDTQYF TGTGCCAGCAGCTTACAGGCGGGAAGCACAGATACGCAGTATTTT
TRBJ2-3 - TRBV2 - CASRGSGDTQYF TGTGCCAGCAGAGGTTCAGGAGATACGCAGTATTTT
TRBJ1-2 once TRBV29-1 TRBD1 CSVDFDRTGYGYTF TGCAGCGTTGACTTCGACAGGACAGGCTATGGCTACACCTTC
TRBJ1-4 - TRBV27 TRBD1 CASSFEGTGTLEKLFF TGTGCCAGCAGTTTTGAAGGGACAGGGACTCTTGAAAAACTGTTTTTT
TRBJ2-1 - TRBV25-1 - CASRDYLYNEQFF TGTGCCAGCAGGGACTACCTATACAATGAGCAGTTCTTC
TRBJ1-3 - TRBV10-3 - CAIGGRSSGNTIYF TGTGCCATCGGGGGCAGGAGCTCTGGAAACACCATATATTTT
TRBJ1-2 - TRBV6-5 - CASNSRGQGYTF TGTGCCAGCAATTCGCGGGGGCAAGGCTACACCTTC
TRBJ2-7 - TRBV6-1 TRBD2 CASSEAAGSGDEQYF TGTGCCAGCAGTGAAGCAGCGGGGTCGGGCGACGAGCAGTACTTC
TRBJ1-1 - TRBV5-1 - CASSLQGPKVDTEAFF TGCGCCAGCAGCTTACAGGGCCCCAAAGTAGACACTGAAGCTTTCTTT
TRBJ1-2 - TRBV5-1 - CASSLRGAQSLLGNYGYTF TGCGCCAGCAGCTTGCGGGGGGCGCAGAGCCTCTTGGGAAACTATGGCTACACCTTC
TRBJ2-2 - TRBV7-2 TRBD2 CASSSLAGGQGELFF TGTGCCAGCAGCTCACTAGCGGGGGGGCAGGGGGAGCTGTTTTTT
TRBJ2-3 - TRBV3-1/TRBV3-2 - CASSLQGVLIGDTQYF TGTGCCAGCAGTCTACAGGGAGTTCTGATTGGAGATACGCAGTATTTT
TRBJ1-2 - TRBV27 TRBD1 CASRNQGANYGYTF TGTGCCAGCAGAAATCAGGGGGCTAACTATGGCTACACCTTC
TRBJ2-3 - TRBV15 - CATSILGGSTDTQYF TGTGCCACCAGCATCCTTGGTGGCAGCACAGATACGCAGTATTTT
TRBJ2-7 - TRBV18 - CASSPSSSYEQYF TGTGCCAGCTCACCTAGCTCCTCATACGAGCAGTACTTC
TRBJ2-2 - TRBV7-2 - CASSHGLQRAVGELFF TGTGCCAGCAGCCATGGACTACAGCGGGCCGTCGGGGAGCTGTTTTTT
TRBJ2-3 few TRBV7-2 - CASSPPSTDTQYF TGTGCCAGCAGCCCCCCTAGCACAGATACGCAGTATTTT
TRBJ2-1 - TRBV7-9 TRBD2 CASSLGLAGGNEQFF TGTGCCAGCAGCTTAGGCCTAGCGGGGGGCAATGAGCAGTTCTTC
TRBJ1-3 - TRBV29-1 - CSVETGTITGNTIYF TGCAGCGTTGAAACAGGGACGATAACTGGAAACACCATATATTTT
TRBJ1-4 - TRBV13 - CASSSGFNEKLFF TGTGCCAGCAGCTCCGGGTTTAATGAAAAACTGTTTTTT
TRBJ1-1 - TRBV5-1 - CASSSGGSGFTEAFF TGCGCCAGCAGCTCGGGAGGATCGGGGTTCACTGAAGCTTTCTTT
TRBJ1-2 - TRBV6-5 TRBD1 CASRMGTGANYGYTF TGTGCCAGCAGGATGGGGACAGGCGCTAACTATGGCTACACCTTC
TRBJ1-1 - TRBV5-1 TRBD1 CASSLPGQGSEAFF TGCGCCAGCAGCTTACCGGGACAGGGGTCTGAAGCTTTCTTT
TRBJ1-6 - TRBV6-5 TRBD1 CAKNRGWGPPLHF TGTGCCAAAAACAGGGGGTGGGGGCCACCCCTCCACTTT
TRBJ1-2 - TRBV10-1 TRBD1 CARPRDRVDGYTF TGCGCCAGGCCCCGGGACAGGGTTGATGGCTACACCTTC
TRBJ1-6 - TRBV3-1/TRBV3-2 - CASSQESLLPSPLHF TGTGCCAGCAGCCAAGAGTCCTTACTCCCCTCACCCCTCCACTTT
TRBJ2-3 once TRBV27 - CASSLGVLADTQYF TGTGCCAGCAGCCTCGGGGTACTCGCAGATACGCAGTATTTT
TRBJ1-2 once TRBV19 - CASSMSAGWVVVSKGYTF TGTGCCAGTAGTATGTCCGCAGGTTGGGTAGTGGTATCGAAAGGCTACACCTTC
TRBJ1-2 - TRBV9 - CASSVVSEVIGYTF TGTGCCAGCAGCGTAGTTTCCGAGGTAATCGGCTACACCTTC
TRBJ2-3 - TRBV5-6 - CASSPWPSTDTQYF TGTGCCAGCAGCCCCTGGCCCAGCACAGATACGCAGTATTTT
TRBJ1-6 few TRBV14 TRBD1 CASSQWTGVGSPLHF TGTGCCAGCAGCCAATGGACAGGGGTTGGTTCACCCCTCCACTTT
TRBJ1-5 - TRBV9 TRBD1 CASSGQGAGNQPQHF TGTGCCAGCAGCGGACAGGGGGCAGGCAATCAGCCCCAGCATTTT
TRBJ2-1 - TRBV5-1 TRBD2 CASNDLAGSYNEQFF TGCGCCAGCAACGACCTAGCGGGGTCGTACAATGAGCAGTTCTTC
TRBJ1-1 - TRBV6-5 - CASRWRDEAFF TGTGCCAGCAGATGGAGGGACGAAGCTTTCTTT
TRBJ2-1 - TRBV5-1 - CASSLGGRDNGEQFF TGCGCCAGCAGCTTGGGTGGCCGGGACAACGGTGAGCAGTTCTTC
TRBJ1-1 once TRBV6-5 TRBD1 CASSSDRETEAFF TGTGCCAGCAGTTCCGACAGGGAAACTGAAGCTTTCTTT
TRBJ2-7 - TRBV3-1/TRBV3-2 TRBD1 CASSRAYEPGTVRPFEQYF TGTGCCAGCAGCCGAGCGTATGAACCCGGGACAGTGAGACCCTTCGAGCAGTACTTC
TRBJ2-7 - TRBV10-3 TRBD2 CAIRERGGLRGSGEQYF TGTGCCATCAGAGAGCGGGGGGGCCTCCGGGGCTCGGGCGAGCAGTACTTC
TRBJ2-7 - TRBV2 TRBD2 CASRLTGGPREGEQYF TGTGCCAGCAGGTTGACGGGGGGCCCTCGGGAGGGAGAGCAGTACTTC
TRBJ1-3 - TRBV7-9 TRBD1 CASSPGQGYSGTDENTIYF TGTGCCAGCAGCCCCGGACAGGGTTATTCGGGCACGGACGAAAACACCATATATTTT
TRBJ2-1 - TRBV19 TRBD1 CASRRQGEQFF TGTGCCAGTAGGCGACAGGGGGAGCAGTTCTTC
TRBJ1-5 - TRBV9 TRBD1 CASSVGPLQGANQPQHF TGTGCCAGCAGCGTAGGCCCCTTACAGGGGGCGAATCAGCCCCAGCATTTT
TRBJ1-1 few TRBV7-2 - CASSVLGTSLWAEAFF TGTGCCAGCAGCGTCCTTGGTACTAGCCTGTGGGCTGAAGCTTTCTTT
TRBJ1-2 - TRBV30 - CACSQGFYGYTF TGTGCCTGCTCGCAGGGGTTCTATGGCTACACCTTC
TRBJ2-6 - TRBV6-2/TRBV6-3 TRBD1 CASSFPPGQGSSGANVLTF TGTGCCAGCAGTTTCCCCCCGGGACAGGGGAGCTCTGGGGCCAACGTCCTGACTTTC
TRBJ2-3 once TRBV5-8 - CASSSPGTRYSTDTQYF TGTGCCAGCAGCTCCCCGGGGACACGATATAGCACAGATACGCAGTATTTT
TRBJ2-3 - TRBV13 TRBD2 CASSSRTSGGSTDTQYF TGTGCCAGCAGCTCTCGGACTAGCGGGGGTAGCACAGATACGCAGTATTTT
TRBJ1-1 - TRBV5-1 - CASSLVGQNTEAFF TGCGCCAGCAGCTTGGTGGGGCAGAACACTGAAGCTTTCTTT
TRBJ1-1 - TRBV20-1 - CSGIQDIEAFF TGCAGTGGGATACAGGATATTGAAGCTTTCTTT
TRBJ2-3 once TRBV6-5 - CASSPTRGTTDTQYF TGTGCCAGCAGCCCCACTCGGGGAACGACAGATACGCAGTATTTT
TRBJ1-2 few TRBV7-9 - CASSRGQNYGYTF TGTGCCAGCAGCCGAGGACAGAACTATGGCTACACCTTC
TRBJ1-2 - TRBV4-1 - CASSQEAQIYGYTF TGCGCCAGCAGCCAAGAAGCACAGATTTATGGCTACACCTTC